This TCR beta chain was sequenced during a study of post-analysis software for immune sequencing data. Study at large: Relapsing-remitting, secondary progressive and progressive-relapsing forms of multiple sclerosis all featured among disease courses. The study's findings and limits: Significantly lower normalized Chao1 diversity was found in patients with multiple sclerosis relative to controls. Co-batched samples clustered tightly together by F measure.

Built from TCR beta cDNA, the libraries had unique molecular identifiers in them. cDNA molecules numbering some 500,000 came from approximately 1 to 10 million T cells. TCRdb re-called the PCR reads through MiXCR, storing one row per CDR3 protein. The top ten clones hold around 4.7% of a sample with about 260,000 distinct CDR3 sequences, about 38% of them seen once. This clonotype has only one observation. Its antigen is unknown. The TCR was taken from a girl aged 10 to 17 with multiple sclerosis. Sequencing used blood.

CDR3 residues: CASSQGSWRERGETQYF. CDR3 in DNA: TGCGCCAGCAGCCAAGGGTCCTGGCGGGAGAGAGGAGAGACCCAGTACTTC. V is TRBV4-1 and J is TRBJ2-4, with 7 bases identical to TRBD2. The end of the DNA fits TRBJ2-5 better, so the J call may be wrong. The CDR3 runs to 17 residues. From germline, CDR1 is MGHRA and CDR2 YSYEKL.